The T cell receptor (beta chain) under discussion was sequenced for a study of shared clonotypes between healthy human individuals. Cells designated naive CD8 were CD45RO-negative and were positively selected for CCR7, with terminally differentiated effector memory CD45RA+ cells excluded. Between the trimmed V and J ends, which lost 3 bases and 2 bases, there was a span of 6 bases. Germline V lookup: CDR1 MNHEY, CDR2 SMNVEV (reference sequence). The CDR3 is made up of 13 amino acids. Some clones are missing from TCRdb's copy, which holds only in-frame ones; the method was immunoSEQ multiplex PCR. The sample carries approximately 2,000,000 clones, 93% recorded once.

This sequence joins TRBV27 and TRBJ2-3, with D hard to call. This sequence was found in a man aged 18 to 35 in good health. Some clones in this sample may be carry-over from other donors' samples. The specimen sequenced was naive CD8+ T cells from PBMCs. CDR3 protein: CASSLVHTDTQYF. The CDR3 bases are TGTGCCAGCAGTTTGGTCCACACAGATACGCAGTATTTT.